The text below deals with one TCR beta chain. There is no known antigen for this receptor. No much larger clonotype is one base removed from it; base qualities were not supplied. Inclusive of the bounding cysteine and phenylalanine, the CDR3 is 14 residues long. CDR3 DNA is the only sequence kept; it has 42 bases, read in frame from the first base. The germline V and J ends show losses of 6 bases and 1 base respectively, and no gene match explains 5 bases of the junction. This entry comes from a study of Graves' ophthalmopathy and Graves' hyperthyroidism (dated by TCRdb to 2016 to 2018). Background for the entire study: Peripheral blood samples were taken at the time of initial diagnosis, before any treatment was given. A discovery set of 100 patients (43 ophthalmopathy, 57 stable hyperthyroidism) was enrolled to explore V-J signatures distinguishing ophthalmopathy from hyperthyroidism. T-cell repertoires of thyroid tissue and blood were compared in several hyperthyroidism patients. An independent validation cohort comprised some 18 hyperthyroidism patients and about 16 patients who later progressed from hyperthyroidism to ophthalmopathy. Following sampling, methimazole starting at 30 mg daily was administered to hyperthyroidism patients, and high-dose intravenous methylprednisolone was administered to ophthalmopathy patients. The study used signatures of the TCR beta repertoire to tell Graves' ophthalmopathy apart from Graves' hyperthyroidism and to predict which patients would progress to ophthalmopathy. In total, approximately 140 blood samples were TCR-sequenced: 43 ophthalmopathy, 75 hyperthyroidism and some 17 hyperthyroidism-to-ophthalmopathy patients. The roughly 100 discovery patients were randomly divided into training and test sets at a 7:3 ratio.

For repertoire sequencing, the TCR beta CDR3 regions were amplified from RNA transcripts. The first round of RT-PCR was done with HTBI primers and the Qiagen OneStep RT-PCR kit, and was followed by a second round of multiplex PCR, then size selection and purification. The libraries underwent paired-end sequencing with 100 bp reads on an Illumina HiSeq2000. In the source study's methods: Reads were processed with SOAPnuke, discarding reads with adapters, uncalled bases, mean Phred below 15, or no exact constant-primer or identifier match. High-quality paired reads were merged with COPE v1.2.5. Each unique nucleotide sequence was treated as a clonotype, and MiTCR v1.1 was used to align the clonotypes to the IMGT TRB V, D and J references. The analysis was limited to V-J combinations with a frequency above 0.0001, which together covered 99% to 99.2% of repertoires. For each V-J combination, a TCR clonal expansion and chaos score was defined as F50 clonal expansion divided by the chaos observed in the TCRdist matrix. Welch's t-statistics and random forest were used to reduce features to approximately 13 V-J combinations, which were fed into a naive Bayes classifier. The Morisita-Horn index was used to measure how similar the thyroid and blood repertoires were. TCRdb trimmed the raw reads at Q25, called clones with MiXCR and kept productive beta chains. Entries are consolidated by CDR3 protein sequence, retaining the most common genes and DNA. For this entry, the V and J calls and clone size follow TCRdb and not the study's own pipeline. For this sample the table gives approximately 210,000 distinct CDR3 sequences, of which approximately 21% were detected only once. Clones ranked in the top ten supply 35% to 55% of the sample.

General findings and caveats noted by the study authors: Among expanded thyroid clonotypes with frequency above 0.001, most also showed up in blood, which suggests that blood repertoires may reflect the thyroid immune response. In validation, the model predicted ophthalmopathy progression with about 70% sensitivity and around 72% specificity; roughly 12 predicted patients were CT-confirmed with GO in a median of around 6 months. In cross-validation, the 13-signature model distinguished ophthalmopathy from stable hyperthyroidism with about 90% sensitivity and around 83% specificity, while in the test set the corresponding values were roughly 80% and 75%. No statistical method was used to predetermine the sample size, and group allocation was not hidden from the investigators.

Patients with ophthalmopathy had moderately to severely active disease, with a Clinical Activity Score of 3 or more, a NOSPECS grade of 4 or more, and a disease duration of less than 3 months. Anyone with other autoimmune diseases, uncontrolled infections, pregnancy or lactation was excluded from the study. Clinical symptoms, serum thyroxine, TRAb, thyroid ultrasound and orbital computed tomography formed the basis of the diagnosis. PBMCs were isolated from roughly 10 ml of fresh peripheral blood by Ficoll-Paque density gradient centrifugation. Total RNA was extracted using Trizol reagent, and RNA quality was checked on an Agilent 2100 Bioanalyzer.

The V and J genes are TRBV12-3 or TRBV12-4 and TRBJ2-5, with 7 junctional bases fitting TRBD1. Sample: peripheral blood. This TCR was sampled from a woman between 45 and 65 years old with Graves' ophthalmopathy. Donor details come from another sample of the same person, matched by shared clones. The nucleotide sequence reads TGTGCCAGCAGCAAACGACAGGGCCAAGAGACCCAGTACTTC. This translates into CASSKRQGQETQYF.